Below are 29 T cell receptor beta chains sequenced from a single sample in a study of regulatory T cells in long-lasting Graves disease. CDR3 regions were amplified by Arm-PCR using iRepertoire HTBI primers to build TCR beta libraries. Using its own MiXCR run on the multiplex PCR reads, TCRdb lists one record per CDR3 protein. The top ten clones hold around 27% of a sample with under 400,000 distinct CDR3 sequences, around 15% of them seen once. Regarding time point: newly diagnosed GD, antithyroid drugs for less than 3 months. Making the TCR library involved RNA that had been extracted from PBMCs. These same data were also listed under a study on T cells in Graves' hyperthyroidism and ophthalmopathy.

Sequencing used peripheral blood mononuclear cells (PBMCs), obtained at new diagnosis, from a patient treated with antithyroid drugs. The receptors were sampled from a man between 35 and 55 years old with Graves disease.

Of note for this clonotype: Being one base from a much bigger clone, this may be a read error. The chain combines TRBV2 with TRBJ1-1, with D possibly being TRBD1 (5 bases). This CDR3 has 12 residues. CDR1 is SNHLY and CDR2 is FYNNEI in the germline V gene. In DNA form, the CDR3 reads TGTGCCAGCAGTGAAACGCGGGGGGGAGCTTCCTTT. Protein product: CASSETRGGASF.

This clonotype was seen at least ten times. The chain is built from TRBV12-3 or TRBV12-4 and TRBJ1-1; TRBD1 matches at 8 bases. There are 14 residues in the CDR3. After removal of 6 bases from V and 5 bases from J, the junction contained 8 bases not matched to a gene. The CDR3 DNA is TGTGCCAGCAGCCGCGTCAGGGGGCAGACTGAAGCTTTCTTT. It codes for CASSRVRGQTEAFF.

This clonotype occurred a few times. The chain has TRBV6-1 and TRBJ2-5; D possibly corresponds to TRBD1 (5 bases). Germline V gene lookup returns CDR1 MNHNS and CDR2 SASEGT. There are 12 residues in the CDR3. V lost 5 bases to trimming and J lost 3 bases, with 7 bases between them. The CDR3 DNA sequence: TGTGCCAGCAGTCCGACAGAAGAGACCCAGTACTTC. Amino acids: CASSPTEETQYF.

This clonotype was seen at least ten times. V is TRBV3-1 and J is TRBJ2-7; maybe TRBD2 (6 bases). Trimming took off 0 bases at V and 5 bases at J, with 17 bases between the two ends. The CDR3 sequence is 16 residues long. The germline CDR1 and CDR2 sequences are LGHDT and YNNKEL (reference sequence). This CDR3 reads CASSQDRGTRRNEQYF. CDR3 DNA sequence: TGTGCCAGCAGCCAAGATCGGGGGACGCGGAGGAACGAGCAGTACTTC.

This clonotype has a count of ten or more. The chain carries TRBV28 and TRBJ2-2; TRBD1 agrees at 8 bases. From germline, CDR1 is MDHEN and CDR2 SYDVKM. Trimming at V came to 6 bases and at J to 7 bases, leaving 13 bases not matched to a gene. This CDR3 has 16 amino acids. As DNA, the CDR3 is TGTGCCAGCAGCCTATCCCCCCAGGGGGCAGACGGGGAGCTGTTTTTT. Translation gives CASSLSPQGADGELFF. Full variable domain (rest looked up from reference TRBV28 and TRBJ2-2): DVKVTQSSRYLVKRTGEKVFLECVQDMDHENMFWYRQDPGLGLRLIYFSYDVKMKEKGDIPEGYSVSREKKERFSLILESASTNQTSMYLCASSLSPQGADGELFFGEGSRLTVL.

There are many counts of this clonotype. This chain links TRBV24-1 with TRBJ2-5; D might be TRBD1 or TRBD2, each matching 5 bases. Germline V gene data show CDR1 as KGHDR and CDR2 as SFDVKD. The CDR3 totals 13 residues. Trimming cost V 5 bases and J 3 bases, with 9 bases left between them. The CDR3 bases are TGTGCCACCAGTGGTGAGGGGAAAGAGACCCAGTACTTC. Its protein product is CATSGEGKETQYF.

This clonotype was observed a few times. Here the CDR3 reads CASLGTGGGEKLFF. The CDR3 nucleotides are TGTGCCAGCCTCGGGACAGGGGGAGGAGAAAAACTGTTTTTT. V usage is TRBV28 and J usage is TRBJ1-4; the match to TRBD1 covers 11 bases. This CDR3 has 14 amino acids. The J segment lost 8 bases and the V segment lost 8 bases, leaving 7 bases of the junction unmatched. CDR1 MDHEN and CDR2 SYDVKM come from the germline V gene.

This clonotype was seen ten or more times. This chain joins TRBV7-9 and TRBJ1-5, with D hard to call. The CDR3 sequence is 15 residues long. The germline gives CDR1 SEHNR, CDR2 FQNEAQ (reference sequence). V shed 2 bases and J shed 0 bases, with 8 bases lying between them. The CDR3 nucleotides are TGTGCCAGCAGCTTATCAAGAAATAGCAATCAGCCCCAGCATTTT. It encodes CASSLSRNSNQPQHF. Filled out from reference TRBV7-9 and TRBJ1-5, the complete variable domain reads DTGVSQNPRHKITKRGQNVTFRCDPISEHNRLYWYRQTLGQGPEFLTYFQNEAQLEKSRLLSDRFSAERPKGSFSTLEIQRTEQGDSAMYLCASSLSRNSNQPQHFGDGTRLSIL.

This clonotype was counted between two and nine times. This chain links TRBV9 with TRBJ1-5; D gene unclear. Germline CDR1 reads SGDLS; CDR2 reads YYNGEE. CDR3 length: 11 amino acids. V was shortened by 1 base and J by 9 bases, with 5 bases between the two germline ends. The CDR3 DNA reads TGTGCCAGCAGCGTATACAGGCCCCAGCATTTT. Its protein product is CASSVYRPQHF.

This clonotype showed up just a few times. The CDR3 coding sequence is TGTGCCAGCAGTGAATCAGAGGGAATTCAGCCCCAGCATTTT. It is translated as CASSESEGIQPQHF. J is TRBJ1-5 and V is TRBV2; the D is unclear. This CDR3 spans 14 amino acids. The V end was cut by 2 bases, the J end by 6 bases, with 11 bases between. The germline CDR1 and CDR2 sequences are SNHLY and FYNNEI.

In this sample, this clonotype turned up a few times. DNA of the CDR3: TGCGCCAGCAGCTTGGCCCCCGGGACAGCATCTGGAAACACCATATATTTT. This translates into CASSLAPGTASGNTIYF. This chain joins TRBV5-1 and TRBJ1-3, with 7 bases matching TRBD1. The CDR3 extends over 17 amino acids. The ends lost 0 bases at V and 1 base at J; junction bases unmatched: 7. Germline V CDR1 and CDR2: SGHRS, YFSETQ.

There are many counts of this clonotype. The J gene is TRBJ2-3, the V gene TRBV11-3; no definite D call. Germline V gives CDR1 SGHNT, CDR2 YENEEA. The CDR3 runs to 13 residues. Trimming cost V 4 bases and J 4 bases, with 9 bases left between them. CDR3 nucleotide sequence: TGTGCCAGCAGCTCCGGACGGCCAGATACGCAGTATTTT. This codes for CASSSGRPDTQYF.

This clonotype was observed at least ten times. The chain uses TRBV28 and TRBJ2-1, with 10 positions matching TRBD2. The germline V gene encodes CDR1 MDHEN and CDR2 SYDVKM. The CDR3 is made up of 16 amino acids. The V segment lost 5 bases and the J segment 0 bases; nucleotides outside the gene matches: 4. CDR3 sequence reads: CASSKAGGISYNEQFF. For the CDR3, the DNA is TGTGCCAGCAGTAAAGCGGGGGGGATCTCCTACAATGAGCAGTTCTTC.

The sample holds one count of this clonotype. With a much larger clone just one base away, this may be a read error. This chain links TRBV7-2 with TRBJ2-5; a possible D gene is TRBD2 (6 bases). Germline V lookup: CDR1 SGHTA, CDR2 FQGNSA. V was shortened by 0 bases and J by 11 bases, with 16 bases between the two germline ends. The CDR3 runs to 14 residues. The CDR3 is CASSLAGGTVVQYF. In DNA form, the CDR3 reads TGTGCCAGCAGCTTAGCCGGCGGGACGGTGGTGCAGTACTTC. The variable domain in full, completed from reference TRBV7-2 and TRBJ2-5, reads GAGVSQSPSNKVTEKGKDVELRCDPISGHTALYWYRQSLGQGLEFLIYFQGNSAPDKSGLPSDRFSAERTGGSVSTLTIQRTQQEDSAVYLCASSLAGGTVVQYFGPGTRLLVL.

CDR3 nucleotides: TGCAGTGCTAGGGTCGTAGCCAAAAACATTCAGTACTTC. Its translation is CSARVVAKNIQYF. The chain joins TRBV20-1 to TRBJ2-4; the D is unclear. CDR1 DFQATT and CDR2 SNEGSKA come from the germline V gene (reference sequence). Trimming cost V 3 bases and J 0 bases, with 6 bases left between them. This CDR3 is 13 amino acids long.

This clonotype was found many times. For the CDR3, the DNA is TGCAGTGCCCTTGGGACAGCCCGACCCCAGAACACCGGGGAGCTGTTTTTT. Residues: CSALGTARPQNTGELFF. The chain couples TRBV20-1 to TRBJ2-2, with 7 bases aligning to TRBD1. After removal of 6 bases from V and 1 base from J, the junction contained 14 bases not matched to a gene. This CDR3 is built from 17 residues. Germline CDR1 reads DFQATT; CDR2 reads SNEGSKA (reference sequence).

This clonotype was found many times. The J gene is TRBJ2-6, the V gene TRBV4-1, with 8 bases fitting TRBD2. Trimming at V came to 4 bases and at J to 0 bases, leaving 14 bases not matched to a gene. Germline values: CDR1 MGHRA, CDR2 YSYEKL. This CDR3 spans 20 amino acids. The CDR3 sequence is CASSPPGVVAGISGANVLTF. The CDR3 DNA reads TGCGCCAGCAGCCCCCCCGGGGTAGTAGCGGGGATCTCTGGGGCCAACGTCCTGACTTTC.

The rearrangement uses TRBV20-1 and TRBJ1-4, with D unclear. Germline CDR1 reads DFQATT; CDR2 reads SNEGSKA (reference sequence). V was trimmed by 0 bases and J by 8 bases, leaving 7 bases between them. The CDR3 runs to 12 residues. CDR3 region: CSARDFLEKLFF. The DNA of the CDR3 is TGCAGTGCTAGAGATTTCTTAGAAAAACTGTTTTTT.

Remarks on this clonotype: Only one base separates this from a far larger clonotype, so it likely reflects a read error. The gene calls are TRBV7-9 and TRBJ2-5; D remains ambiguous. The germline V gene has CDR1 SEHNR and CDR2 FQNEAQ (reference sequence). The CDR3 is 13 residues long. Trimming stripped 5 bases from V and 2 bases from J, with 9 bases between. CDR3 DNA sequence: TGTGCCAGCAGCCTAACTATACAAGAGACCCAGTACTTC. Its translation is CASSLTIQETQYF.

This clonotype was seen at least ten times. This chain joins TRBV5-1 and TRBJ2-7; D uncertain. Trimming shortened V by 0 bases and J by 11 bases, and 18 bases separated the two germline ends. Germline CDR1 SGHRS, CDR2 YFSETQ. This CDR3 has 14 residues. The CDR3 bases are TGCGCCAGCAGCTTGGTGGCAGCCGACTTCTATAAGTACTTC. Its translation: CASSLVAADFYKYF.

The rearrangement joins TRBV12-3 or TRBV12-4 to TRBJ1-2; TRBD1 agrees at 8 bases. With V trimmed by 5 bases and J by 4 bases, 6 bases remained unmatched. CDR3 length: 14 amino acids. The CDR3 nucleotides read TGTGCCAGCAGTCCCGGGACAGGCACCTATGGCTACACCTTC. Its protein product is CASSPGTGTYGYTF.

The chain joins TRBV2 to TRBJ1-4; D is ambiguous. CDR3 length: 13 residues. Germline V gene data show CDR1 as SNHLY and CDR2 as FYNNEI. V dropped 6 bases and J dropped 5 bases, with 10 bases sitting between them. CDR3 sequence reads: CASRLSMNEKLFF. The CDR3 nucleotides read TGTGCCAGCAGACTGTCGATGAATGAAAAACTGTTTTTT.

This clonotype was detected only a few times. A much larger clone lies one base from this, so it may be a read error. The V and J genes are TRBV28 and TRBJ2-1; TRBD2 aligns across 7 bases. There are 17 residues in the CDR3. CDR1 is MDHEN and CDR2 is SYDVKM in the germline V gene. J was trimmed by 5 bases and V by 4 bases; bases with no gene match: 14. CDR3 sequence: CASSSPWASGADNEQFF. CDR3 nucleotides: TGTGCCAGCAGTTCCCCATGGGCTAGCGGAGCCGACAATGAGCAGTTCTTC.

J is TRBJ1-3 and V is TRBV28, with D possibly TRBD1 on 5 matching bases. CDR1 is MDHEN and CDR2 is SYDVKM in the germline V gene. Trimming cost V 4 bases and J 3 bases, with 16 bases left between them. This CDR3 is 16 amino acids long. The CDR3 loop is CASSSPSRDGGNTIYF. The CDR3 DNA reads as TGTGCCAGCAGTTCCCCCTCCAGGGATGGTGGAAACACCATATATTTT. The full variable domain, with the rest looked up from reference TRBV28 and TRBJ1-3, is DVKVTQSSRYLVKRTGEKVFLECVQDMDHENMFWYRQDPGLGLRLIYFSYDVKMKEKGDIPEGYSVSREKKERFSLILESASTNQTSMYLCASSSPSRDGGNTIYFGEGSWLTVV.

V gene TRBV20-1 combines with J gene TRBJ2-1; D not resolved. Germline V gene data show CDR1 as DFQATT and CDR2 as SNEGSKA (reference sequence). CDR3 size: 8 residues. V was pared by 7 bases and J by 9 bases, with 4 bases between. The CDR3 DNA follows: TGCAGTGTTCCTGAGCAGTTCTTC. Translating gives CSVPEQFF.

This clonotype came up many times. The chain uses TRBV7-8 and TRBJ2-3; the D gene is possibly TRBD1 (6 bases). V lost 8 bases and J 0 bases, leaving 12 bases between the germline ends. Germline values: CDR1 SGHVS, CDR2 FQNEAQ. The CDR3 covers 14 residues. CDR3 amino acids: CASSGTSSTDTQYF. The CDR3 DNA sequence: TGTGCCAGCTCAGGGACATCTAGCACAGATACGCAGTATTTT.

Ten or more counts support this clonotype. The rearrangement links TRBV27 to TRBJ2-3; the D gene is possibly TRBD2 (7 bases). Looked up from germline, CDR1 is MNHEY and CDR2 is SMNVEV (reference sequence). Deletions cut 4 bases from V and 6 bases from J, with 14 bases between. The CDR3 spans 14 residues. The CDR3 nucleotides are TGTGCCAGCAGTTCTCGGGGGGCAGGGGATACGCAGTATTTT. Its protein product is CASSSRGAGDTQYF.

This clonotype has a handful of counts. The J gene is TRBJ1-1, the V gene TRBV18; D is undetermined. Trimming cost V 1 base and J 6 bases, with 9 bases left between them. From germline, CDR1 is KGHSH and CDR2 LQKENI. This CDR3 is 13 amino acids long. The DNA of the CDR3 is TGTGCCAGCTCACCACAGGGTCCCCCTGAAGCTTTCTTT. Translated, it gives CASSPQGPPEAFF.

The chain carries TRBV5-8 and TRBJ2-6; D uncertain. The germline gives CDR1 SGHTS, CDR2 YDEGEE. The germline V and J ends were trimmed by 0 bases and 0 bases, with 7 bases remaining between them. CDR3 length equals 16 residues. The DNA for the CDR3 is TGTGCCAGCAGCTTGGGAATGGTCTCTGGGGCCAACGTCCTGACTTTC. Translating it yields CASSLGMVSGANVLTF. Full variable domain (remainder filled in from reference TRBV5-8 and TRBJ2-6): EAGVTQSPTHLIKTRGQQATLRCSPISGHTSVYWYQQALGLGLQFLLWYDEGEERNRGNFPPRFSGRQFPNYSSELNVNALELEDSALYLCASSLGMVSGANVLTFGAGSRLTVL.